The 2 T cell receptor beta chains in this list originate from one sample, sequenced in a study of neoadjuvant anti-PD-1 for oral cavity cancer. The data were produced by immunoSEQ multiplex PCR, yet TCRdb's version contains in-frame clones alone and is incomplete. This sample yields about 81,000 clones, of which 84% are seen a single time; over 3% belongs to the top ten. Sequencing was performed on PBMCs, taken before nivolumab (anti-PD-1) treatment. Every receptor here comes from a person between 40 and 79 years old with oral cavity squamous cell carcinoma.

The rearrangement uses TRBV28 and TRBJ1-1, with D hard to call. Germline lookup yields CDR1 MDHEN and CDR2 SYDVKM. CDR3 length: 15 residues. Trimming pared 7 bases from V and 8 bases from J, leaving 23 bases between. The CDR3 spells CASILLGVLGVEAFF. CDR3 sequence (DNA): TGTGCCAGCATTCTTTTGGGAGTACTTGGGGTAGAAGCTTTCTTT.

This chain joins TRBV7-8 and TRBJ2-5; D unclear. Trimming took 3 bases from V and 2 from J, leaving 4 bases between them. In germline, CDR1 is SGHVS, CDR2 FQNEAQ. There are 12 residues in the CDR3. The CDR3 loop reads CASSLDQETQYF. CDR3 nucleotide sequence: TGTGCCAGCAGCTTGGATCAAGAGACCCAGTACTTC.